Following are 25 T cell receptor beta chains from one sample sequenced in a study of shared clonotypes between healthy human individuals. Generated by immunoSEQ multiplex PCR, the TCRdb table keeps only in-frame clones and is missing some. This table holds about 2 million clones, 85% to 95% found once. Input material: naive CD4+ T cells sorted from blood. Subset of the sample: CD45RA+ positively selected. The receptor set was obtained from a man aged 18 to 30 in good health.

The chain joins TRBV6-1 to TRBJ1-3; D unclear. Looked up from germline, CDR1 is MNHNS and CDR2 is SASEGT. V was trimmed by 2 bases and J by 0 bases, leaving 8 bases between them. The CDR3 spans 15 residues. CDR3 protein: CASSERWDSGNTIYF. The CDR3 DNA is TGTGCCAGCAGTGAACGTTGGGACTCTGGAAACACCATATATTTT.

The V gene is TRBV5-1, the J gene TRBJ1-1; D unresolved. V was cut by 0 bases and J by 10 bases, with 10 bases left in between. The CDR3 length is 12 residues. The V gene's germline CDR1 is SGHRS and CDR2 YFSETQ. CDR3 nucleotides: TGCGCCAGCAGCTTGGTCGGGGAACGAGCTTTCTTT. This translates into CASSLVGERAFF. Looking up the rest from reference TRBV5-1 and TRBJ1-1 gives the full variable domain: KAGVTQTPRYLIKTRGQQVTLSCSPISGHRSVSWYQQTPGQGLQFLFEYFSETQRNKGNFPGRFSGRQFSNSRSEMNVSTLELGDSALYLCASSLVGERAFFGQGTRLTVV.

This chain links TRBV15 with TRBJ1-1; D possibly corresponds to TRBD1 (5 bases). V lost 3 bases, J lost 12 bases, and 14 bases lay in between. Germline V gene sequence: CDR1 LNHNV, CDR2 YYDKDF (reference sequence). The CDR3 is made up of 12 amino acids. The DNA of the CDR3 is TGTGCCACCAGCAGTGGGGCCGTGGCGACTTTCTTT. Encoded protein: CATSSGAVATFF.

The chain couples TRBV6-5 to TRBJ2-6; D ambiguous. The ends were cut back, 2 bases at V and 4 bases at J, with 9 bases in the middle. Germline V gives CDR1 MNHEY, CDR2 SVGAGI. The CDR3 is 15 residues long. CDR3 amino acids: CASSYLKLGANVLTF. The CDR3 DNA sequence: TGTGCCAGCAGTTACCTGAAACTCGGGGCCAACGTCCTGACTTTC.

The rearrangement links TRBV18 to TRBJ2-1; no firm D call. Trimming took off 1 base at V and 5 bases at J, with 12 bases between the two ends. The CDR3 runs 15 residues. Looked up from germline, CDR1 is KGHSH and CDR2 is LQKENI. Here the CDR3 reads CASSPLWGGHNEQFF. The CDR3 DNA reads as TGTGCCAGCTCACCACTCTGGGGTGGGCACAATGAGCAGTTCTTC.

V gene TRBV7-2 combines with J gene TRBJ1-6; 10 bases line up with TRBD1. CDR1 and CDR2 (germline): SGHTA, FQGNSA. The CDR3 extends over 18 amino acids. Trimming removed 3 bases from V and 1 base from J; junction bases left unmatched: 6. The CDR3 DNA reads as TGTGCCAGCAGCTTCTCGGGACAGGGGCGTTCCTATAATTCACCCCTCCACTTT. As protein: CASSFSGQGRSYNSPLHF.

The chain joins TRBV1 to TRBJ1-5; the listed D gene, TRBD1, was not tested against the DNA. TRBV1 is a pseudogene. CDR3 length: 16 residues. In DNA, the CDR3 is TGCACCAGCAGCCATGGAGCGGACAGGGGCAATCAGCCCCAGCATTTT. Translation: CTSSHGADRGNQPQHF.

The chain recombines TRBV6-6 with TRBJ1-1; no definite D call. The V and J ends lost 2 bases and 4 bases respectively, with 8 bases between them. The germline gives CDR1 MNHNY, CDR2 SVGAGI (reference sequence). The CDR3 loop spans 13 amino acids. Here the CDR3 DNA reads TGTGCCAGCAGTTACAAACTGGGCACTGAAGCTTTCTTT. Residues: CASSYKLGTEAFF.

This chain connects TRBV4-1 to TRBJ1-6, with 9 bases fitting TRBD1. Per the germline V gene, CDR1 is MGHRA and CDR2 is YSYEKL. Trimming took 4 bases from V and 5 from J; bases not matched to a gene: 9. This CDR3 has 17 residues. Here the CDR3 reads CASSLETRQGDNSPLHF. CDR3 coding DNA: TGCGCCAGCAGCCTCGAGACCCGACAGGGGGATAATTCACCCCTCCACTTT.

The CDR3 sequence: CASSAWAGTAGKVYGYTF. Here the CDR3 DNA reads TGTGCCAGCAGCGCCTGGGCCGGGACGGCGGGAAAGGTCTATGGCTACACCTTC. V gene TRBV7-8 combines with J gene TRBJ1-2; tentative D call: TRBD1 (5 bases). Germline lookup yields CDR1 SGHVS and CDR2 FQNEAQ. V was cut by 5 bases and J by 4 bases, with 26 bases left in between. CDR3 size: 18 residues.

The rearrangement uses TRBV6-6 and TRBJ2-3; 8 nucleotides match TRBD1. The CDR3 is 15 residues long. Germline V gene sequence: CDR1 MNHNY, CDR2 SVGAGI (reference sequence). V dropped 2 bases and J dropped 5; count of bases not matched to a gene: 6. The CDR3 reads CASSYAGGWEDTQYF. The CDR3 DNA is TGTGCCAGCAGTTACGCAGGGGGCTGGGAAGATACGCAGTATTTT.

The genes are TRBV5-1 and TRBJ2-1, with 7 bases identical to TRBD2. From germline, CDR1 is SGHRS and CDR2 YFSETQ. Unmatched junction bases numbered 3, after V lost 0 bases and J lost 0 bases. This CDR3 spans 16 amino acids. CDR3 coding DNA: TGCGCCAGCAGCTTGGTGCGGGAGAGCTCCTACAATGAGCAGTTCTTC. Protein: CASSLVRESSYNEQFF.

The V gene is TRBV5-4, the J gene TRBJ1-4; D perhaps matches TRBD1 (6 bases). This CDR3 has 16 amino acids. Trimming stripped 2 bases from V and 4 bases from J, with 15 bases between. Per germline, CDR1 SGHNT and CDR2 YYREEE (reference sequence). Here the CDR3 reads CASSLQGQLFNEKLFF. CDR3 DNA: TGTGCCAGCAGCTTACAGGGCCAGCTTTTTAATGAAAAACTGTTTTTT. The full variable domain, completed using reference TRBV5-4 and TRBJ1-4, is ETGVTQSPTHLIKTRGQQVTLRCSSQSGHNTVSWYQQALGQGPQFIFQYYREEENGRGNFPPRFSGLQFPNYSSELNVNALELDDSALYLCASSLQGQLFNEKLFFGSGTQLSVL.

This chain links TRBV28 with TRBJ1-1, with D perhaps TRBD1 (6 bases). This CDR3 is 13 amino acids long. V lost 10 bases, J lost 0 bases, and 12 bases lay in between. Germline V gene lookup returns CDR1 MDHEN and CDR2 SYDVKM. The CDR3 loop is CATYRTVNTEAFF. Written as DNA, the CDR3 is TGTGCCACCTATAGGACAGTGAACACTGAAGCTTTCTTT.

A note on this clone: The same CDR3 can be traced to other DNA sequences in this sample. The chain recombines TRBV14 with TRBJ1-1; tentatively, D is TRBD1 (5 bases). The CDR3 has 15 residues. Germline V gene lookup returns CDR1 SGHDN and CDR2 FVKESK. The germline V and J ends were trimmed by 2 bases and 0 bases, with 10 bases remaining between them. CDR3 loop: CASSQQGLMNTEAFF. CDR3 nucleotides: TGTGCCAGCAGCCAACAGGGACTAATGAACACTGAAGCTTTCTTT.

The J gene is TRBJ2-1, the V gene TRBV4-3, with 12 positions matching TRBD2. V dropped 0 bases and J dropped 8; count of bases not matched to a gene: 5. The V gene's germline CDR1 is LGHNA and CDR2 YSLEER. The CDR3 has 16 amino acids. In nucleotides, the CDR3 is TGCGCCAGCAGCCAAGATAGGACTAGCGGGACCCATGAGCAGTTCTTC. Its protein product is CASSQDRTSGTHEQFF.

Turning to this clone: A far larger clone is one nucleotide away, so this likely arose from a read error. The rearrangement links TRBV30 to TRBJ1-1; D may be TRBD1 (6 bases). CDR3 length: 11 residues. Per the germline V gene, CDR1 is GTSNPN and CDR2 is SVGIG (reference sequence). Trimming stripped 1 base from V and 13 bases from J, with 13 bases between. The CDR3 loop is CAWSAWGHSFF. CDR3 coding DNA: TGTGCCTGGAGTGCATGGGGGCATAGTTTCTTT.

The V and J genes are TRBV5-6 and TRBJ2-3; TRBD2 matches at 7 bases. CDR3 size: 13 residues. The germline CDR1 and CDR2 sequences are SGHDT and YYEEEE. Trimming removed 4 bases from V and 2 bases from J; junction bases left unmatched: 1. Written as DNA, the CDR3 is TGTGCCAGCAGCCGGGACTACACAGATACGCAGTATTTT. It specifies CASSRDYTDTQYF.

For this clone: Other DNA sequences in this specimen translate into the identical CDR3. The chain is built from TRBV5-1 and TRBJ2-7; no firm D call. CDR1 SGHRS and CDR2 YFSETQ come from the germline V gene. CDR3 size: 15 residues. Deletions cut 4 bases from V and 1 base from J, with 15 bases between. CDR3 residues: CASSPSTGSSYEQYF. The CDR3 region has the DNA TGCGCCAGCAGCCCGTCAACCGGATCGTCCTACGAGCAGTACTTC.

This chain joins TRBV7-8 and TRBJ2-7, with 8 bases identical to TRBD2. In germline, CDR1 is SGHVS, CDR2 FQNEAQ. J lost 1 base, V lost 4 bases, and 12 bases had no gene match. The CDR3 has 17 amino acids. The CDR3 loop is CASSYGVAGPSSYEQYF. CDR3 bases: TGTGCCAGCAGCTATGGAGTAGCGGGACCATCATCCTACGAGCAGTACTTC. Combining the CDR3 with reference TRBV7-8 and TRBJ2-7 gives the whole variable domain GAGVSQSPRYKVAKRGQDVALRCDPISGHVSLFWYQQALGQGPEFLTYFQNEAQLDKSGLPSDRFFAERPEGSVSTLKIQRTQQEDSAVYLCASSYGVAGPSSYEQYFGPGTRLTVT.

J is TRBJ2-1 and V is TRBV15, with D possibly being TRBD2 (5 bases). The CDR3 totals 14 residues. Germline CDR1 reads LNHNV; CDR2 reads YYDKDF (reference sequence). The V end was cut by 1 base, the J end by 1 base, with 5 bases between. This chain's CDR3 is CATSRGESYNEQFF. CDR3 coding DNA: TGTGCCACCAGCAGAGGGGAGTCCTACAATGAGCAGTTCTTC.

CDR3 DNA sequence: TGTGCCAGCAGCTCGGGACTAGCGGGGGCGGAGACCCAGTACTTC. Its protein is CASSSGLAGAETQYF. This chain links TRBV9 with TRBJ2-5; 14 bases map to TRBD2. Germline CDR1 and CDR2: SGDLS and YYNGEE. With V trimmed by 4 bases and J by 5 bases, 4 bases remained unmatched. The CDR3 covers 15 residues.

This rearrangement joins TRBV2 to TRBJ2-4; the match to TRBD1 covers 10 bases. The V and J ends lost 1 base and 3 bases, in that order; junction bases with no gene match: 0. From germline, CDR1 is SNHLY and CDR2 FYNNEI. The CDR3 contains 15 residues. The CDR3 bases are TGTGCCAGCAGTGAAGGGACAGGGGGCAAAAACATTCAGTACTTC. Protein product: CASSEGTGGKNIQYF.

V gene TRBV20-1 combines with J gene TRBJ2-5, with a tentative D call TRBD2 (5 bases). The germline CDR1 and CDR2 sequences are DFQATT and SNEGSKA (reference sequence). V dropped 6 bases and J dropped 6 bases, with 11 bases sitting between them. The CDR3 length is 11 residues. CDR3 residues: CSASREKTQYF. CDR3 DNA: TGCAGTGCCTCGAGGGAAAAGACCCAGTACTTC.

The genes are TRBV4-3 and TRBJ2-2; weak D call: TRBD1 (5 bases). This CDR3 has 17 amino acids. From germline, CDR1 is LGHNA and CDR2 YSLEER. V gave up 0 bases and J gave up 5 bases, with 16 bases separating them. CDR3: CASSQDLRGSRTGELFF. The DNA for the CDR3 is TGCGCCAGCAGCCAAGATCTTAGGGGCAGCCGAACCGGGGAGCTGTTTTTT.